What follows are 8 T cell receptor beta chains derived from one specimen sequenced in a study of CD8 T cells in ankylosing spondylitis. TCRdb analysed the 5' RACE reads with MiXCR anew, one entry per CDR3 protein. The data show about 800,000 distinct CDR3 sequences, about 10% seen once. Study-level findings and limits: A TCR beta motif of about eight highly homologous variants seemed to mark ankylosing spondylitis blood.

These TCRs' antigens remain unknown. The material sequenced was blood, either unsorted or a sorted T cell fraction (not recorded which). Receptor source: a male donor with ankylosing spondylitis.

This clonotype showed up many times. For the CDR3, the DNA is TGTGCCGGCCCGGGACAGGTCATACACTACGAGCAGTACTTC. The encoded protein is CAGPGQVIHYEQYF. The chain combines TRBV6-1 with TRBJ2-7; 8 nucleotides match TRBD1. The length of the CDR3 is 14 residues. V lost 11 bases, J lost 3 bases, and 12 bases stayed unmatched. The germline CDR1 and CDR2 sequences are MNHNS and SASEGT.

There are many counts of this clonotype. V and J are TRBV10-3 and TRBJ2-7; D may be TRBD1 or TRBD2 (6 bases each). Germline CDR1 and CDR2: ENHRY and SYGVKD. The V and J ends lost 0 bases and 2 bases respectively, with 14 bases between them. The CDR3 sequence is 16 residues long. The CDR3 protein is CAISESGLPGAYEQYF. In DNA, the CDR3 is TGTGCCATCAGTGAGTCGGGACTCCCAGGGGCCTACGAGCAGTACTTC.

Here the CDR3 reads CAISDYREGYEQYF. The CDR3 bases are TGTGCCATCAGTGATTACAGGGAAGGTTACGAGCAGTACTTC. V gene TRBV10-3 combines with J gene TRBJ2-7; tentative D call: TRBD1 (6 bases). Germline V gene sequence: CDR1 ENHRY, CDR2 SYGVKD. This CDR3 has 14 amino acids. Trimming took off 3 bases at V and 4 bases at J, with 13 bases between the two ends.

This clonotype has a handful of counts. Here the CDR3 reads CASSFPGQGFSYEQYF. In DNA, the CDR3 is TGTGCCAGCAGCTTCCCAGGACAGGGCTTCTCCTACGAGCAGTACTTC. The gene calls are TRBV7-9 and TRBJ2-7; 8 bases fit TRBD1. Trimming removed 3 bases from V and 0 bases from J; junction bases left unmatched: 7. Germline CDR1 is SEHNR and CDR2 is FQNEAQ (reference sequence). The CDR3 runs 16 residues.

This clonotype was seen many times. The J gene is TRBJ1-4, the V gene TRBV5-1; no clear D. The length of the CDR3 is 13 residues. Trimming took off 0 bases at V and 8 bases at J, with 8 bases between the two ends. Germline V CDR1 and CDR2: SGHRS, YFSETQ. The CDR3 protein is CASSLGAEEKLFF. The CDR3 coding sequence is TGCGCCAGCAGCTTGGGAGCGGAGGAAAAACTGTTTTTT.

The rearrangement links TRBV5-6 to TRBJ2-3; possible D gene TRBD2, 5 bases. CDR3 length equals 13 residues. Trimming removed 6 bases at V and 6 bases at J, with 14 bases between. Germline CDR1 SGHDT, CDR2 YYEEEE. DNA for the CDR3: TGTGCCAGCACCCGGGGTGTTGTGGATACGCAGTATTTT. It specifies CASTRGVVDTQYF.

A few counts support this clonotype. The J gene is TRBJ1-1, the V gene TRBV6-1, with D possibly TRBD1 on 6 matching bases. In germline, CDR1 is MNHNS, CDR2 SASEGT. The CDR3 covers 17 residues. V was pared by 0 bases and J by 0 bases, with 14 bases between. DNA for the CDR3: TGTGCCAGCAGTGAAGCTTTGGGTGGGGGGCTGAACACTGAAGCTTTCTTT. This sequence encodes CASSEALGGGLNTEAFF.

Notes on this clonotype: A much larger clone differs by one base, so this may be a read error. The rearrangement links TRBV20-1 to TRBJ2-1; 12 bases fit TRBD2. Germline lookup yields CDR1 DFQATT and CDR2 SNEGSKA (reference sequence). This CDR3 contains 17 residues. For the CDR3, the DNA is TGCTGTGCTCCGCGACTGGCTAGCGGGGGGGCCAGGGATGAGCAGTTCTTC. Translating gives CCAPRLASGGARDEQFF.